A selection of T cell receptor beta chains follows, all from one sample in a study of human T cells and chemical hapten exposure. From the RACE reads, TCRdb called clonotypes with MiXCR, one entry per CDR3 protein. This table has over 300,000 distinct CDR3 sequences, roughly 5.3% appearing once. The sample in question was whole blood, obtained in connection with sensitization to the hapten diphenylcyclopropenone (DPC). The receptors here all came from a woman between 50 and 59 years old with alopecia areata. Some clones in this sample may be carry-over from other donors' samples. The CDR3 runs from the conserved cysteine through the conserved F or W. The D gene is left open where the match is weak. Size is stated for part of the rows, as once, few or many counts, or as a class when the clone is expanded.

D gene	V gene	J gene	clone size	CDR3 DNA	CDR3 protein
.	TRBV6-5	TRBJ2-3	.	TGTGCCAGCAGTTACGAGGGCACAGATACGCAGTATTTT	CASSYEGTDTQYF
.	TRBV9	TRBJ2-1	.	TGTGCCAGCAGCGTAGGGGGTAGAGGTGAGCAGTTCTTC	CASSVGGRGEQFF
.	TRBV27	TRBJ1-5	.	TGTGCCAGCAGTTTGAGCGGGAACAATCAGCCCCAGCATTTT	CASSLSGNNQPQHF
TRBD1	TRBV5-1	TRBJ2-7	many	TGCGCCAGCAGCTTGTATACAGGGGGCACCTACGAGCAGTACTTC	CASSLYTGGTYEQYF
TRBD1	TRBV7-3	TRBJ1-6	.	TGTGCCAGCAGCCCGGGACAGGGTACCGGATCACCCCTCCACTTT	CASSPGQGTGSPLHF
TRBD1	TRBV12-5	TRBJ1-1	few	TGTGCTAGTGGTTTGGCCGCAGGGGGTGGGTCTATCGCTGAAGCTTTCTTT	CASGLAAGGGSIAEAFF
TRBD1	TRBV13	TRBJ2-3	many	TGTGCCAGCAGCTTAGCGACAGGGGGCTGGGCAGATACGCAGTATTTT	CASSLATGGWADTQYF
.	TRBV27	TRBJ2-7	many	TGTGCCAGCAGTCTTAGCCGGAGTCCCTACGAGCAGTACTTC	CASSLSRSPYEQYF
.	TRBV10-3	TRBJ2-7	many	TGTGCCATCAGTGACTCTGGACAGTACTCCTACGAGCAGTACTTC	CAISDSGQYSYEQYF
.	TRBV12-5	TRBJ2-6	few	TGTGCTAGTGGTTTAACCTCTGGGGCCAACGTCCTGACTTTC	CASGLTSGANVLTF
.	TRBV7-9	TRBJ2-7	many	TGTGCCAGCAGCCCGCCGCCCCACACCGGAATTGCCTACGAGCAGTACTTC	CASSPPPHTGIAYEQYF
.	TRBV7-9	TRBJ2-3	.	TGTGCCGGGAACGGAAAACTAGAGTCCGACACAGATACGCAGTATTTT	CAGNGKLESDTDTQYF
TRBD2	TRBV7-9	TRBJ2-7	.	TGTGCCAGCAGCTTAGATACTAGCGGGAGTATTAGGAACGAGCAGTACTTC	CASSLDTSGSIRNEQYF
.	TRBV20-1	TRBJ2-7	many	TGCAGTGCTGGGACATTCGAGCAGTACTTC	CSAGTFEQYF
.	TRBV7-9	TRBJ2-4	many	TGTGCCAGCAGCCCACCGGACGGTGTAGACATTCAGTACTTC	CASSPPDGVDIQYF
TRBD1	TRBV29-1	TRBJ1-2	many	TGCAGCGTTGAAGATCCCCGGGACAGGGGGCTTACCTATGGCTACACCTTC	CSVEDPRDRGLTYGYTF
TRBD2	TRBV12-3/TRBV12-4	TRBJ2-1	many	TGTGCCAGCAGTTTTGGCGGGAGAAGCGGTGAGCAGTTCTTC	CASSFGGRSGEQFF
TRBD2	TRBV12-3/TRBV12-4	TRBJ2-1	many	TGTGCCAGCAGTTTTGGACTAGGGGATGAGCAGTTCTTC	CASSFGLGDEQFF
.	TRBV4-3	TRBJ2-3	.	TGCGCCAGCAGCCAAGATAGCAGGCAGAGCACAGATACGCAGTATTTT	CASSQDSRQSTDTQYF
TRBD2	TRBV13	TRBJ2-1	few	TGTGCCAGCAGCATCCGGACTAGCGGAGCGGGGTGGCAGTTCTTC	CASSIRTSGAGWQFF
.	TRBV6-5	TRBJ2-7	many	TGTGCCAGCAGCCGGGATTTGGTCGAGCAGTACTTC	CASSRDLVEQYF
.	TRBV9	TRBJ2-5	.	TGTGCCAGCAGCGGACAGGTGGGGTTGGGGACCCAGTACTTC	CASSGQVGLGTQYF
TRBD2	TRBV5-1	TRBJ2-1	few	TGCGCCAGCAGCCGGACTAGCGGGATAACTGCCAATGAGCAGTTCTTC	CASSRTSGITANEQFF
.	TRBV5-1	TRBJ1-1	few	TGCGCCAGCAGCTTGGGAAGGGCGGGCACTGAAGCTTTCTTT	CASSLGRAGTEAFF
TRBD2	TRBV20-1	TRBJ2-1	many	TGCAGTCAAAACGTAGCGGGAGTTCATGAGCAGTTCTTC	CSQNVAGVHEQFF
.	TRBV18	TRBJ2-3	.	TGTGCCAGCTCACCCTTCGTAGATACGCAGTATTTT	CASSPFVDTQYF
.	TRBV6-2/TRBV6-3	TRBJ2-7	many	TGTGCCAGCAGTTACGGGTTGTACGAGCAGTACTTC	CASSYGLYEQYF
.	TRBV13	TRBJ1-2	many	TGTGCCAGCAGCCTGGGTCGGATATACCCCACAGATGGCTACACCTTC	CASSLGRIYPTDGYTF
TRBD2	TRBV27	TRBJ2-2	many	TGTGCCAGCAGTTTCTCAGCGGGGTGGAACACCGGGGAGCTGTTTTTT	CASSFSAGWNTGELFF
.	TRBV20-1	TRBJ1-2	.	TGCAGTGCCCCTCTCGCAAGCTATGGCTACACCTTC	CSAPLASYGYTF
TRBD1	TRBV24-1	TRBJ1-2	few	TGTGCCACCAGTGATACCTGGACAGGTGTAGGCTACACCTTC	CATSDTWTGVGYTF
.	TRBV12-3/TRBV12-4	TRBJ2-1	few	TGTGCCAGCAGTTTTCAAAACGAGCAGTTCTTC	CASSFQNEQFF